The 21 T cell receptor beta chains below come from one sample, sequenced in a study of shared clonotypes between healthy human individuals. TCRdb's table, derived via immunoSEQ multiplex PCR, lists solely in-frame clones and lacks some. The data show about 1.1 million clones, approximately 80% seen once. Input material: memory CD4+ T cells from PBMCs. Subset reported: CD45RA-negative fraction. The receptors here all came from a man younger than 30 in good health. Some clones in this sample may be carry-over from other donors' samples.

The chain couples TRBV18 to TRBJ1-3; 9 positions match TRBD1. Germline assignment: CDR1 KGHSH and CDR2 LQKENI. V lost 5 bases, J lost 1 base, and 6 bases stayed unmatched. CDR3 length: 16 amino acids. The CDR3 region is CASSTSGQGSGNTIYF. For the CDR3, the DNA is TGTGCCAGCTCAACCTCGGGACAGGGTTCTGGAAACACCATATATTTT.

The table lists this clone with a few counts. This chain links TRBV28 with TRBJ2-7, with TRBD1 as a possible D gene (5 bases). Germline CDR1 is MDHEN and CDR2 is SYDVKM. This CDR3 is 13 amino acids long. V was cut by 6 bases and J by 2 bases, with 11 bases left in between. CDR3 coding DNA: TGTGCCAGCAGCGACAGAAGTCCCTACGAGCAGTACTTC. Translating gives CASSDRSPYEQYF.

This chain joins TRBV28 and TRBJ1-5; D possibly corresponds to TRBD1 (5 bases). This CDR3 spans 14 amino acids. With 7 bases removed from V and 0 bases from J, the gap between germline ends came to 10 bases. CDR1 and CDR2 (germline): MDHEN, SYDVKM. The CDR3 bases are TGTGCCAGCAAAGACAGCCTTAGCAATCAGCCCCAGCATTTT. Protein product: CASKDSLSNQPQHF.

Only a few counts were recorded for this clone. Other nucleotide sequences in the sample specify the same CDR3. The chain carries TRBV5-1 and TRBJ1-5; D is possibly TRBD1 (6 bases). The CDR3 length is 13 residues. Per germline, CDR1 SGHRS and CDR2 YFSETQ. Trimming removed 1 base at V and 6 bases at J, with 8 bases between. CDR3 in DNA: TGCGCCAGCAGCTTGCAGGGGAGTCAGCCCCAGCATTTT. It translates to CASSLQGSQPQHF.

The J gene is TRBJ2-7, the V gene TRBV6-4; 11 positions match TRBD2. CDR3 size: 18 residues. Germline CDR1 and CDR2: MRHNA and SNTAGT. J was trimmed by 3 bases and V by 8 bases; bases with no gene match: 18. The chain's CDR3 is CASSANPPTSGRVYEQYF. DNA of the CDR3: TGTGCCAGCTCCGCTAATCCACCCACTAGCGGGAGAGTCTACGAGCAGTACTTC.

This chain uses TRBV7-8 with TRBJ1-2; no reliable D call. The CDR3 spans 14 residues. Per germline, CDR1 SGHVS and CDR2 FQNEAQ. V lost 2 bases and J lost 1, with 8 bases in between. The CDR3 region is CASSLLRNNYGYTF. Written as DNA, the CDR3 is TGTGCCAGCAGCTTACTACGGAATAACTATGGCTACACCTTC.

The rearrangement links TRBV12-5 to TRBJ2-1, with unresolved D. The CDR3 has 12 residues. V gave up 2 bases and J gave up 4 bases, with 3 bases separating them. Germline loops: CDR1 LGHNT, CDR2 FRNRAP. CDR3 protein: CASGLSYNEQFF. CDR3 coding DNA: TGTGCTAGTGGTTTGTCGTACAATGAGCAGTTCTTC. The variable domain in full, completed from reference TRBV12-5 and TRBJ2-1, reads DARVTQTPRHKVTEMGQEVTMRCQPILGHNTVFWYRQTMMQGLELLAYFRNRAPLDDSGMPKDRFSAEMPDATLATLKIQPSEPRDSAVYFCASGLSYNEQFFGPGTRLTVL.

J is TRBJ2-7 and V is TRBV7-2; TRBD2 matches at 9 bases. Germline CDR1 is SGHTA and CDR2 is FQGNSA. The CDR3 runs 17 residues. V shed 5 bases and J 4 bases; nucleotides not matched to a gene: 15. CDR3 protein: CASSSPLGGGRVYEQYF. In DNA, the CDR3 is TGTGCCAGCAGCAGCCCGTTGGGTGGCGGGAGGGTATACGAGCAGTACTTC.

This clone has a single count. The V call is TRBV5-1, the J call TRBJ2-5; D not certain. V lost 0 bases and J lost 5, with 17 bases in between. From germline, CDR1 is SGHRS and CDR2 YFSETQ. The CDR3 has 16 residues. The CDR3 sequence is CASSLVSGSESETQYF. As DNA, the CDR3 is TGCGCCAGCAGCTTGGTGTCCGGGTCCGAAAGCGAGACCCAGTACTTC.

As to this clone: The same CDR3 is also encoded by other DNA sequences in this sample. The CDR3 loop reads CASSGRYNEQFF. The CDR3, as DNA: TGTGCCAGCAGTGGCCGGTACAATGAGCAGTTCTTC. The chain carries TRBV28 and TRBJ2-1; D uncertain. CDR3 length equals 12 residues. Trimming removed 5 bases from V and 4 bases from J, with 6 bases in between. Germline V CDR1 and CDR2: MDHEN, SYDVKM.

The chain combines TRBV7-2 with TRBJ2-1; D is perhaps TRBD2 (6 bases). Germline lookup yields CDR1 SGHTA and CDR2 FQGNSA. V shed 4 bases and J shed 3 bases, with 10 bases lying between them. This CDR3 has 14 amino acids. CDR3 amino acids: CASSYSGLYNEQFF. The DNA of the CDR3 is TGTGCCAGCAGCTACAGCGGGCTCTACAATGAGCAGTTCTTC.

DNA of the CDR3: TGTGCCAGCAGCCGCGGACTAGCGGGACTCACCGGGGAGCTGTTTTTT. This gives the protein CASSRGLAGLTGELFF. The chain couples TRBV4-2 to TRBJ2-2; 12 bases fit TRBD2. Unmatched junction bases numbered 4, after V lost 4 bases and J lost 4 bases. Looked up from germline, CDR1 is LGHNA and CDR2 is YNFKEQ. CDR3 length: 16 amino acids.

This chain connects TRBV5-1 to TRBJ2-6; TRBD2 is a possible D gene (6 bases). Germline V CDR1 and CDR2: SGHRS, YFSETQ. The length of the CDR3 is 16 residues. Deletions cut 4 bases from V and 0 bases from J, with 11 bases between. DNA of the CDR3: TGCGCCAGCAGCGCGGGACGTAGCTCTGGGGCCAACGTCCTGACTTTC. Residues: CASSAGRSSGANVLTF.

Here the CDR3 reads CASSLAFPGAGYGYTF. CDR3 DNA: TGTGCCAGCAGCTTAGCGTTTCCGGGAGCGGGGTATGGCTACACCTTC. The gene calls are TRBV7-8 and TRBJ1-2, with D hard to call. The CDR3 has 16 amino acids. V was clipped by 0 bases and J by 5 bases, with 16 bases between them. Germline lookup yields CDR1 SGHVS and CDR2 FQNEAQ. Filled out from reference TRBV7-8 and TRBJ1-2, the complete variable domain reads GAGVSQSPRYKVAKRGQDVALRCDPISGHVSLFWYQQALGQGPEFLTYFQNEAQLDKSGLPSDRFFAERPEGSVSTLKIQRTQQEDSAVYLCASSLAFPGAGYGYTFGSGTRLTVV.

This clone was seen more than once but under ten times. CDR3 residues: CASSFGLGGSTQETQYF. In DNA, the CDR3 is TGTGCCAGCAGTTTTGGGCTTGGCGGGAGCACCCAAGAGACCCAGTACTTC. The V and J genes are TRBV28 and TRBJ2-5; 7 bases are shared with TRBD2. J gave up 1 base and V 3 bases, and 11 bases lay outside the gene matches. CDR1 and CDR2 from the germline V gene are MDHEN and SYDVKM. The CDR3 spans 17 residues.

The chain carries TRBV7-2 and TRBJ2-3; D is ambiguous. CDR3 length: 13 residues. V was shortened by 5 bases and J by 4 bases, with 10 bases between the two germline ends. Germline-derived CDR1 and CDR2 are SGHTA and FQGNSA. CDR3 amino acids: CASSINPPDTQYF. The DNA of the CDR3 is TGTGCCAGCAGCATCAACCCCCCAGATACGCAGTATTTT.

This chain joins TRBV7-3 and TRBJ2-5, with D uncertain. The V and J ends lost 4 bases and 5 bases respectively, with 17 bases between them. CDR3 size: 15 residues. Germline V gives CDR1 SGHTA, CDR2 FQGTGA. The CDR3 sequence is CASSSSGGQVETQYF. The CDR3 DNA follows: TGTGCCAGCAGCTCATCTGGCGGCCAGGTGGAGACCCAGTACTTC. The whole variable domain, remainder taken from reference TRBV7-3 and TRBJ2-5, is GAGVSQTPSNKVTEKGKYVELRCDPISGHTALYWYRQSLGQGPEFLIYFQGTGAADDSGLPNDRFFAVRPEGSVSTLKIQRTERGDSAVYLCASSSSGGQVETQYFGPGTRLLVL.

The gene calls are TRBV19 and TRBJ2-5; 9 bases are shared with TRBD1. This CDR3 has 13 residues. V dropped 8 bases and J dropped 5; count of bases not matched to a gene: 6. Germline V gives CDR1 LNHDA, CDR2 SQIVND (reference sequence). CDR3 DNA sequence: TGTGCCAGTGCCGACAGGGGGAGTGAGACCCAGTACTTC. It translates to CASADRGSETQYF.

The chain uses TRBV6-5 and TRBJ2-1; weak D call: TRBD2 (5 bases). Germline-derived CDR1 and CDR2 are MNHEY and SVGAGI. V gave up 7 bases and J gave up 8 bases, with 12 bases separating them. The CDR3 consists of 12 residues. Written as DNA, the CDR3 is TGTGCCAGCACTTCCGCCGGGGATGAGCAGTTCTTC. Amino acids: CASTSAGDEQFF.

Comment on this clone: Other nucleotide sequences from this sample produce the same CDR3. The chain joins TRBV5-1 to TRBJ2-1; 9 nucleotides line up with TRBD2. This CDR3 contains 12 residues. With V trimmed by 4 bases and J by 10 bases, 3 bases remained unmatched. CDR1 and CDR2 from the germline V gene are SGHRS and YFSETQ. The chain's CDR3 is CASSLLAGEQFF. Here the CDR3 DNA reads TGCGCCAGCAGCCTTCTAGCGGGAGAGCAGTTCTTC.

On this clone: The same CDR3 is also encoded by other DNA sequences in this sample. V gene TRBV9 combines with J gene TRBJ2-3; the D is unclear. Germline V gene sequence: CDR1 SGDLS, CDR2 YYNGEE. The CDR3 is 13 residues long. V gave up 0 bases and J gave up 2 bases, with 4 bases separating them. CDR3 sequence: CASSVGFTDTQYF. In nucleotides, the CDR3 is TGTGCCAGCAGCGTAGGATTCACAGATACGCAGTATTTT.